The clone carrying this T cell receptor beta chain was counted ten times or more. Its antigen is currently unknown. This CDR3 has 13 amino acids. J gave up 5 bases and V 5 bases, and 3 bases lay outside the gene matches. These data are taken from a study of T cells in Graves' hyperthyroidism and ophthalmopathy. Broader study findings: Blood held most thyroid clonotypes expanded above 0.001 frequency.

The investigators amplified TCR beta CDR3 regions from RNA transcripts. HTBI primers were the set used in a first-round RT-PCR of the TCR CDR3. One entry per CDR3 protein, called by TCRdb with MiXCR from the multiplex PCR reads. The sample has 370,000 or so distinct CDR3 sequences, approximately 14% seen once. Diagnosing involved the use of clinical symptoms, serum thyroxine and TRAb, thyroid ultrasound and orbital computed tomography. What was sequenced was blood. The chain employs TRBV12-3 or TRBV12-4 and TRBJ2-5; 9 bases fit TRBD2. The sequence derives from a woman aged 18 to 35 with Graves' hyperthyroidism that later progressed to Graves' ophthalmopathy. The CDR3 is CASSGTSWETQYF. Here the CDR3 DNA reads TGTGCCAGCAGTGGGACTAGCTGGGAGACCCAGTACTTC.